A single sample is the source of the 29 T cell receptor beta chains below, sequenced in a study of CD8+ T cells in alopecia areata (dated by TCRdb to 2016 to 2019). Library preparation employed the immunoSEQ multiplex PCR assay. RNA was extracted from all samples and reverse transcribed into cDNA as template for TCR sequencing. This immuneACCESS table, as held by TCRdb, lists in-frame sequences with V and J called but not all clones. Of the missing ones, under half trace to an unresolved V gene in checked studies; the others have no known cause. The sample yields hundreds of thousands of clones; roughly two fifths were counted once. The ten largest make up 0.4% to 0.55% of the sample. Interpreted using the paper, the treatment or condition label stands for: oral pan-JAK inhibitor, 5-10 mg twice daily. The sample was CD4+ T cells sorted from blood, taken between weeks 30 and 35, from a patient treated with tofacitinib. The origin of the receptors is a human donor with alopecia areata.

This chain uses TRBV7-2 with TRBJ2-3; TRBD2 is a possible D gene (7 bases). The length of the CDR3 is 15 residues. V was trimmed by 1 base and J by 7 bases, leaving 15 bases between them. Germline CDR1 is SGHTA and CDR2 is FQGNSA. CDR3 residues: CASSLDGAGAYTQYF. For the CDR3, the DNA is TGTGCCAGCAGCTTAGATGGCGCGGGGGCCTATACGCAGTATTTT. Variable domain in full (rest from reference TRBV7-2 and TRBJ2-3): GAGVSQSPSNKVTEKGKDVELRCDPISGHTALYWYRQSLGQGLEFLIYFQGNSAPDKSGLPSDRFSAERTGGSVSTLTIQRTQQEDSAVYLCASSLDGAGAYTQYFGPGTRLTVL.

This clone came up a few times. The same CDR3 can be traced to other DNA sequences in this sample. V is TRBV9 and J is TRBJ2-7, with D perhaps TRBD1 (6 bases). Germline CDR1 is SGDLS and CDR2 is YYNGEE. There are 14 residues in the CDR3. V lost 4 bases, J lost 2 bases, and 13 bases lay in between. The CDR3 DNA sequence: TGTGCCAGCAGCCCTAGGACAGCTACCTACGAGCAGTACTTC. Protein sequence: CASSPRTATYEQYF.

V and J are TRBV7-2 and TRBJ1-4, with D perhaps matching TRBD1 (5 bases). V lost 5 bases to trimming and J lost 3 bases, with 16 bases between them. CDR3 length: 16 amino acids. Looked up from germline, CDR1 is SGHTA and CDR2 is FQGNSA. CDR3 in DNA: TGTGCCAGCAGCCGACTCCAAGGGGTATCTAATGAAAAACTGTTTTTT. As protein: CASSRLQGVSNEKLFF.

The V gene is TRBV28, the J gene TRBJ2-7, with 8 bases fitting TRBD1. The CDR3 has 15 amino acids. V dropped 6 bases and J dropped 4; count of bases not matched to a gene: 11. Germline CDR1 reads MDHEN; CDR2 reads SYDVKM. The CDR3 coding sequence is TGTGCCAGCAGCCGCTTGGGGCAGGGGGCTTACGAGCAGTACTTC. It specifies CASSRLGQGAYEQYF.

This chain uses TRBV6-6 with TRBJ2-5; unclear D gene. From germline, CDR1 is MNHNY and CDR2 SVGAGI (reference sequence). The CDR3 length is 14 residues. Trimming pared 0 bases from V and 2 bases from J, leaving 7 bases between. CDR3: CASSYSTGQETQYF. Written as DNA, the CDR3 is TGTGCCAGCAGTTACTCGACTGGACAAGAGACCCAGTACTTC.

This clone showed up just a few times. The chain carries TRBV29-1 and TRBJ1-2, with D possibly TRBD1 on 5 matching bases. The CDR3 is 13 amino acids. V lost 5 bases to trimming and J lost 3 bases, with 13 bases between them. CDR1 is SQVTM and CDR2 is ANQGSEA in the germline V gene. The CDR3: CSVLLGVDYGYTF. CDR3 sequence (DNA): TGCAGCGTTCTTCTAGGGGTTGACTATGGCTACACCTTC.

This clone occurred a few times. The J gene is TRBJ1-1, the V gene TRBV4-1; 11 bases fit TRBD1. Germline trimming cut 1 base from V and 6 bases from J; bases unmatched to any gene: 4. CDR1 MGHRA and CDR2 YSYEKL come from the germline V gene. The CDR3 is 15 amino acids. This chain's CDR3 is CASSQGTGGLPEAFF. In DNA, the CDR3 is TGCGCCAGCAGCCAAGGGACAGGGGGCCTCCCTGAAGCTTTCTTT.

The J gene is TRBJ2-2, the V gene TRBV7-9; D call uncertain. Germline CDR1 reads SEHNR; CDR2 reads FQNEAQ (reference sequence). Trimming stripped 3 bases from V and 6 bases from J, with 8 bases between. CDR3 size: 13 residues. CDR3 bases: TGTGCCAGCAGCTTGCGGCCCGCCGGGGAGCTGTTTTTT. This encodes CASSLRPAGELFF.

This rearrangement joins TRBV30 to TRBJ1-2; D not resolved. V was shortened by 2 bases and J by 5 bases, with 6 bases between the two germline ends. CDR3 length equals 11 residues. Germline V gene lookup returns CDR1 GTSNPN and CDR2 SVGIG (reference sequence). CDR3 nucleotides: TGTGCCTGGAGTTACTTATATGGCTACACCTTC. This encodes CAWSYLYGYTF.

This clone has more than one count but fewer than ten. The chain employs TRBV2 and TRBJ2-7, with D possibly TRBD2 on 6 matching bases. Germline V lookup: CDR1 SNHLY, CDR2 FYNNEI. This CDR3 comprises 13 residues. Trimming cost V 6 bases and J 3 bases, with 12 bases left between them. The chain's CDR3 is CASSLAGFYEQYF. As DNA, the CDR3 is TGTGCCAGCAGCTTGGCGGGGTTCTACGAGCAGTACTTC. Based on the CDR3 plus reference TRBV2 and TRBJ2-7, the full variable domain is EPEVTQTPSHQVTQMGQEVILRCVPISNHLYFYWYRQILGQKVEFLVSFYNNEISEKSEIFDDQFSVERPDGSNFTLKIRSTKLEDSAMYFCASSLAGFYEQYFGPGTRLTVT.

This chain uses TRBV5-6 with TRBJ1-1, with D possibly matching TRBD1 (6 bases). Trimming pared 4 bases from V and 5 bases from J, leaving 12 bases between. CDR3 length equals 13 residues. The germline V gene has CDR1 SGHDT and CDR2 YYEEEE. The CDR3 reads CASSRGLETEAFF. CDR3 in DNA: TGTGCCAGCAGCCGGGGGCTCGAAACTGAAGCTTTCTTT.

The rearrangement links TRBV5-1 to TRBJ2-2, with D uncertain. The V and J ends lost 0 bases and 0 bases respectively, with 9 bases between them. Germline V lookup: CDR1 SGHRS, CDR2 YFSETQ. This CDR3 is built from 16 residues. The CDR3 DNA follows: TGCGCCAGCAGCTTGGGACACCTCGCGAACACCGGGGAGCTGTTTTTT. It codes for CASSLGHLANTGELFF. The variable domain in full, completed from reference TRBV5-1 and TRBJ2-2, reads KAGVTQTPRYLIKTRGQQVTLSCSPISGHRSVSWYQQTPGQGLQFLFEYFSETQRNKGNFPGRFSGRQFSNSRSEMNVSTLELGDSALYLCASSLGHLANTGELFFGEGSRLTVL.

V is TRBV10-3 and J is TRBJ2-4; D tentatively fits TRBD1 or TRBD2 (5 bases each). The V gene lost 6 bases and the J gene lost 0 bases, with 9 bases spanning the gap. This CDR3 region has 14 residues. CDR1 is ENHRY and CDR2 is SYGVKD in the germline V gene. The CDR3 sequence: CAIRGDGAKNIQYF. The CDR3 DNA reads as TGTGCCATCAGAGGGGACGGAGCCAAAAACATTCAGTACTTC.

The chain joins TRBV27 to TRBJ1-2, with a weak D call TRBD1 (6 bases). CDR1 is MNHEY, CDR2 SMNVEV, per germline (reference sequence). V shed 6 bases and J shed 0 bases, with 14 bases lying between them. The CDR3 has 15 residues. The CDR3 loop is CASRPLGQSNYGYTF. The CDR3 nucleotides read TGTGCCAGCAGACCCCTTGGACAGTCTAACTATGGCTACACCTTC.

This chain joins TRBV5-1 and TRBJ1-5; D is possibly TRBD1 (6 bases). CDR3 length: 17 amino acids. Trimming stripped 6 bases from V and 0 bases from J, with 19 bases between. Germline CDR1 is SGHRS and CDR2 is YFSETQ. In nucleotides, the CDR3 is TGCGCCAGCAACAAATCCTCCGACAGGAGTAGCAATCAGCCCCAGCATTTT. It yields the protein CASNKSSDRSSNQPQHF. The full variable domain, rest sourced from reference TRBV5-1 and TRBJ1-5, is KAGVTQTPRYLIKTRGQQVTLSCSPISGHRSVSWYQQTPGQGLQFLFEYFSETQRNKGNFPGRFSGRQFSNSRSEMNVSTLELGDSALYLCASNKSSDRSSNQPQHFGDGTRLSIL.

The chain is built from TRBV6-5 and TRBJ1-1; D is undetermined. Looked up from germline, CDR1 is MNHEY and CDR2 is SVGAGI. The CDR3 sequence is 14 residues long. With 0 bases removed from V and 3 bases from J, the gap between germline ends came to 8 bases. The CDR3 DNA reads TGTGCCAGCAGTTACTCGCGGCAGTACACTGAAGCTTTCTTT. Protein product: CASSYSRQYTEAFF.

In DNA form, the CDR3 reads TGTGCCAGCAGTTCATACGGACAGGGTGTCAATATGGGCACTGAAGCTTTCTTT. This translates into CASSSYGQGVNMGTEAFF. The gene calls are TRBV27 and TRBJ1-1; 8 positions match TRBD1. The CDR3 is 18 residues long. CDR1 is MNHEY, CDR2 SMNVEV, per germline (reference sequence). With 4 bases clipped from V and 4 bases from J, the junction kept 17 bases outside the gene matches.

The chain employs TRBV2 and TRBJ1-5; 10 bases match TRBD1. Germline CDR1 reads SNHLY; CDR2 reads FYNNEI. V lost 5 bases, J lost 7 bases, and 8 bases stayed unmatched. The CDR3 is 15 amino acids. DNA of the CDR3: TGTGCCAGCAGTCCCGGGACAGGGGATGGACAGCCCCAGCATTTT. Protein: CASSPGTGDGQPQHF.

This chain connects TRBV5-1 to TRBJ2-7; possible D gene TRBD1, 5 bases. Trimming pared 4 bases from V and 2 bases from J, leaving 10 bases between. The CDR3 has 13 residues. Germline V gene sequence: CDR1 SGHRS, CDR2 YFSETQ. CDR3 DNA sequence: TGCGCCAGCAGCCCGACAGCTACCTACGAGCAGTACTTC. Its protein product is CASSPTATYEQYF. The entire variable domain, with the rest obtained from reference TRBV5-1 and TRBJ2-7, is as follows: KAGVTQTPRYLIKTRGQQVTLSCSPISGHRSVSWYQQTPGQGLQFLFEYFSETQRNKGNFPGRFSGRQFSNSRSEMNVSTLELGDSALYLCASSPTATYEQYFGPGTRLTVT.

The rearrangement uses TRBV5-1 and TRBJ2-2; D is unclear. CDR1 is SGHRS and CDR2 is YFSETQ in the germline V gene. The CDR3 length is 16 residues. V was clipped by 4 bases and J by 0 bases, with 13 bases between them. CDR3 sequence: CASSRDGSANTGELFF. The CDR3 DNA sequence: TGCGCCAGCAGCCGCGACGGCAGCGCGAACACCGGGGAGCTGTTTTTT.

This clone was counted only a few times. The V and J genes are TRBV29-1 and TRBJ1-1; D unclear. Trimming removed 5 bases from V and 0 bases from J, with 10 bases in between. The CDR3 is 13 amino acids. The germline V gene has CDR1 SQVTM and CDR2 ANQGSEA. Written as DNA, the CDR3 is TGCAGCGTTCGGGCAGGCGTGAACACTGAAGCTTTCTTT. Translated, it gives CSVRAGVNTEAFF.

This clone was counted between two and nine times. The V gene is TRBV7-9, the J gene TRBJ2-1; no clear D. Germline lookup yields CDR1 SEHNR and CDR2 FQNEAQ (reference sequence). Trimming left V 5 bases short and J 5 bases short, with 7 bases between. The CDR3 has 12 residues. This CDR3 is CASSPPNNEQFF. DNA of the CDR3: TGTGCCAGCAGCCCCCCCAACAATGAGCAGTTCTTC.

This clone was picked up a small number of times. V and J are TRBV11-2 and TRBJ1-5, with a possible D match to TRBD1 (6 bases). From germline, CDR1 is SGHAT and CDR2 FQNNGV. With 5 bases removed from V and 3 bases from J, the gap between germline ends came to 8 bases. CDR3 length: 13 amino acids. CDR3 protein: CASSTGHNQPQHF. CDR3 in DNA: TGTGCCAGCAGCACGGGACACAATCAGCCCCAGCATTTT.

V usage is TRBV5-1 and J usage is TRBJ1-1; no clear D gene. Germline CDR1 is SGHRS and CDR2 is YFSETQ. CDR3 length: 15 residues. V dropped 5 bases and J dropped 0 bases, with 14 bases sitting between them. The CDR3 region is CASRLTQALNTEAFF. CDR3 nucleotides: TGCGCCAGCAGACTTACGCAGGCATTGAACACTGAAGCTTTCTTT.

The V gene is TRBV25-1, the J gene TRBJ2-5, with 7 bases matching TRBD1. Trimming removed 1 base from V and 4 bases from J; junction bases left unmatched: 3. The CDR3 spans 14 residues. Germline V lookup: CDR1 MGHDK, CDR2 SYGVNS. In nucleotides, the CDR3 is TGTGCCAGCAGTGAATGGTACAGGGGAGAGACCCAGTACTTC. Translation gives CASSEWYRGETQYF.

The gene calls are TRBV6-5 and TRBJ2-6; TRBD1 aligns across 7 bases. Germline values: CDR1 MNHEY, CDR2 SVGAGI. After removal of 6 bases from V and 5 bases from J, the junction contained 7 bases not matched to a gene. The length of the CDR3 is 15 residues. This CDR3 reads CASRSTGFWANVLTF. CDR3 DNA: TGTGCCAGCAGGTCGACAGGGTTCTGGGCCAACGTCCTGACTTTC.

The chain couples TRBV4-1 to TRBJ1-2, with D possibly being TRBD1 (5 bases). Deletions cut 1 base from V and 4 bases from J, with 10 bases between. This CDR3 has 14 amino acids. Germline CDR1 MGHRA, CDR2 YSYEKL. The CDR3, as DNA: TGCGCCAGCAGCCAAGTTCAGGGAGGCTATGGCTACACCTTC. Residues: CASSQVQGGYGYTF.

The rearrangement joins TRBV9 to TRBJ1-5, with TRBD1 as a possible D gene (6 bases). Trimming pared 3 bases from V and 2 bases from J, leaving 9 bases between. Germline V gene lookup returns CDR1 SGDLS and CDR2 YYNGEE. The CDR3 has 14 amino acids. The CDR3 DNA follows: TGTGCCAGCAGCGGTGCAGGGGGCAATCAGCCCCAGCATTTT. Translation: CASSGAGGNQPQHF.

This clone was counted only a few times. The chain carries TRBV10-1 and TRBJ2-7; D gene ambiguous. From germline, CDR1 is WNHNN and CDR2 SYGVQD (reference sequence). This CDR3 is built from 14 residues. Trimming pared 3 bases from V and 2 bases from J, leaving 11 bases between. The CDR3 bases are TGCGCCAGCAGTGATCAACCCGGACCCTACGAGCAGTACTTC. Amino acids: CASSDQPGPYEQYF.